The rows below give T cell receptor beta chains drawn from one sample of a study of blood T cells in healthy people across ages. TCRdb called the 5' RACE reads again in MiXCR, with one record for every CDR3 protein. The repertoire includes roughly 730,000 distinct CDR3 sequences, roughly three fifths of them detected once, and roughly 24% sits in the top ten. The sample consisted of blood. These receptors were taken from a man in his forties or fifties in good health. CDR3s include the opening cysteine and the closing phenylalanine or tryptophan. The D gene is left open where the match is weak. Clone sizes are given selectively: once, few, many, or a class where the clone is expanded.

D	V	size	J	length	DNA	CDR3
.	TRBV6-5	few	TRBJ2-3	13	TGTGCCAGCAGTGGAACAGGGTCACATACGCAGTATTTT	CASSGTGSHTQYF
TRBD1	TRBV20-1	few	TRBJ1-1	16	TGCAGTGCTAGACAGGGGGCAGGTCAAGGGAACACTGAAGCTTTCTTT	CSARQGAGQGNTEAFF
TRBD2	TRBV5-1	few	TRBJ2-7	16	TGCGCCAGCAGCCCCAGGACTAGCGGGGCGTCCTACGAGCAGTACTTC	CASSPRTSGASYEQYF
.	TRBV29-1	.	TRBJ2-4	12	TGCAGCGTACAGCTAGCCAAAAACATTCAGTACTTC	CSVQLAKNIQYF
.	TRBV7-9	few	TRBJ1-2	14	TGTGCCAGCAGCTTAGTCGAGACACACTATGGCTACACCTTC	CASSLVETHYGYTF
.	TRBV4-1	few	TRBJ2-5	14	TGCGCCAGCAGCCAAGCAGGACTCTCAGAGACCCAGTACTTC	CASSQAGLSETQYF
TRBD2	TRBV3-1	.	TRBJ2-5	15	TGTGCCAGCAGCCAATCTAGCGGGGGCATAGATGAGCAGTACTTC	CASSQSSGGIDEQYF
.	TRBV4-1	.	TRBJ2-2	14	TGCGCCAGCAGCCAAGATTCGCGCCGTGGGGAGCTGTTTTTT	CASSQDSRRGELFF
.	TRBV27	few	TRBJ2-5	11	TGTGCCAGCACCGATGGGGAGACCCAGTACTTC	CASTDGETQYF
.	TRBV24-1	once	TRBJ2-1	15	TGTGCCACCAGTGATTTGGGACTACCCCGGAGTATGCAGTTCTTC	CATSDLGLPRSMQFF
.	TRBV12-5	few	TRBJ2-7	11	TGTGCTAGTGGTTTCGGACATGCCCAGTACTTC	CASGFGHAQYF
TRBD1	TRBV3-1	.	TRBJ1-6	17	TGTGCCAGCAGCCGGAGACAGATAGGGGGCCTAAATTCACCCCTCCACTTT	CASSRRQIGGLNSPLHF
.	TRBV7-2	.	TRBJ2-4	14	TGTGCCAGCAGCTGGGTACTGGCCAAAAACATTCAGTACTTC	CASSWVLAKNIQYF
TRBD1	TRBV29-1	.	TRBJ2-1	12	TGCAGCGTTGGAAGGGGGCGCGATAAGCAGTTCTTC	CSVGRGRDKQFF
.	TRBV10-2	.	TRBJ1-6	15	TGCGCCAGCAGTGAGTCGAGCCTCCGGAATTCACCCCTCCACTTT	CASSESSLRNSPLHF
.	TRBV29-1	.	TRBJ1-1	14	TGCAGCGTTGAGGCAGGCTTAGGGAACACTGAAGCTTTCTTT	CSVEAGLGNTEAFF
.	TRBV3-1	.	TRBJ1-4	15	TGTGCCAGCAGCCAGATGGTGCAGGGAAGTGAAAAACTGTTTTTT	CASSQMVQGSEKLFF
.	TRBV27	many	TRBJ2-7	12	TGTGCCAGCAGTTCCCCCCCCTACGAGCAGTACTTC	CASSSPPYEQYF
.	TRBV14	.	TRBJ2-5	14	TGTGCCAGCAGCCAAGAGGGGGGTTTGGAGACCCAGTACTTC	CASSQEGGLETQYF
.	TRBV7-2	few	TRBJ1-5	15	TGTGCCAGCAGCTTAGAGGGGCATTCAGGTCAGCCCCAGCATTTT	CASSLEGHSGQPQHF
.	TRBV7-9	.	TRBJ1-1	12	TGTGCCAGCAGCTTAGCCCTTAAGGCAGCTTTCTTT	CASSLALKAAFF
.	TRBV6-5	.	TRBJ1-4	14	TGTGCCAGCAGTCCCTCGGCAACTAATGAAAAACTGTTTTTT	CASSPSATNEKLFF
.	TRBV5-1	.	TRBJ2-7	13	TGCGCCAGCAGCGCCGGACAAGACTACGAGCAGTACTTC	CASSAGQDYEQYF
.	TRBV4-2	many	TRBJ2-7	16	TGTGCCAGCAGCCAAGTCTGGCAGCGGGTGAAGTACGAGCAGTACTTC	CASSQVWQRVKYEQYF
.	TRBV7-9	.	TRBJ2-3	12	TGTGCCAGCGCGGATAGCACAGATACGCAGTATTTT	CASADSTDTQYF
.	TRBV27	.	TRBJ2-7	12	TGTGCCAGCAGTTTATCGCCCTCCGAGCAGTACTTC	CASSLSPSEQYF
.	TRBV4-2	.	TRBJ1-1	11	TGTGCCAGCAGCTCACAGGGAGCGGCTTTCTTT	CASSSQGAAFF
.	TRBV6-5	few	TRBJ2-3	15	TGTGCCAGCATATCGGCTGGTTCTAGCACAGATACGCAGTATTTT	CASISAGSSTDTQYF
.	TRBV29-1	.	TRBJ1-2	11	TGCAGCGTTAGTGGGAACTATGGCTACACCTTC	CSVSGNYGYTF
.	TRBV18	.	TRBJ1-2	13	TGTGCCAGCTCACCACTTGGAGACTATGGCTACACCTTC	CASSPLGDYGYTF
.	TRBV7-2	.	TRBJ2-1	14	TGTGCCAGCAGCTTTGCCTCTACCTACAATGAGCAGTTCTTC	CASSFASTYNEQFF
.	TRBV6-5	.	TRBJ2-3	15	TGTACCAGCAGTTACTCGGGCCGAGCCCAGGATACGCAGTATTTT	CTSSYSGRAQDTQYF
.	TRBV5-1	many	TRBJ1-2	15	TGCGCCAGCAGGGCGACCCTCGACACTCACTATGGCTACACCTTC	CASRATLDTHYGYTF
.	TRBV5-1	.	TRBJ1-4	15	TGCGCCAGCAGCTTATCAGGGGTTGAGGTGGAAAAACTGTTTTTT	CASSLSGVEVEKLFF
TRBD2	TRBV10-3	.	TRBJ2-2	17	TGTGCCATCAGTGGGACTAGCGGAGCGGGAAACACCGGGGAGCTGTTTTTT	CAISGTSGAGNTGELFF
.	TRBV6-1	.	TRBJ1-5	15	TGTGCCAGCAGTGAAGCCCGACGGCTAAATCAGCCCCAGCATTTT	CASSEARRLNQPQHF
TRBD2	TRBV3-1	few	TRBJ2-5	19	TGTGCCAGCAGCCCTAGCCTGAAGTTGGCTAGCGGGAGGAAAGAGACCCAGTACTTC	CASSPSLKLASGRKETQYF
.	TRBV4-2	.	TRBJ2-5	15	TGTGCCAGCAGCCAAGACCCCAATCTCCAAGAGACCCAGTACTTC	CASSQDPNLQETQYF
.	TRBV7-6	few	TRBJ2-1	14	TGTGCCAGCAGCTTATCGGGCAGGGGAAATGAGCAGTTCTTC	CASSLSGRGNEQFF
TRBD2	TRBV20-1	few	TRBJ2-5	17	TGCAGTGCTAGAGATTATGGGACTAGCGGGAGATCTACTGAGCAGTACTTC	CSARDYGTSGRSTEQYF
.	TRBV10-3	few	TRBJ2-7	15	TGTGCCATCCGTTTACGGGACTCGACGTCCTACGAGCAGTACTTC	CAIRLRDSTSYEQYF
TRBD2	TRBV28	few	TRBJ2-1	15	TGTGCCAGCAGTTTTGGGCTAGCGGGAGTAGGCGAGCAGTTCTTC	CASSFGLAGVGEQFF
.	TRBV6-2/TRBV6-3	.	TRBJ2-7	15	TGTGCCAGCACCAAAACCGGGGTTCCGTCCTACGAGCAGTACTTC	CASTKTGVPSYEQYF
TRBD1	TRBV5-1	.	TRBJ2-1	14	TGCGCCAGCACCCAGGGACAGGGTGTAGGGGAGCAGTTCTTC	CASTQGQGVGEQFF
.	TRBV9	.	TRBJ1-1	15	TGTGCCAGCAGCGTAGAGGTCGAAAGGAACACTGAAGCTTTCTTT	CASSVEVERNTEAFF
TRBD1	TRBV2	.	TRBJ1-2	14	TGTGCCAGCAGTGTCCGACAGGGCAGTTATGGCTACACCTTC	CASSVRQGSYGYTF
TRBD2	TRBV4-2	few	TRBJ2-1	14	TGTGCCAGCAGCCAAGGCGGGGGGGGTAATGAGCAGTTCTTC	CASSQGGGGNEQFF